Below, 18 T cell receptor beta chains from the same sample are listed, as sequenced in a study of cytomegalovirus exposure and HLA in healthy donors. Method: immunoSEQ multiplex PCR; TCRdb's copy keeps in-frame clones and lacks some. The sample includes about 120,000 clones, over 85% seen only once; the top ten take approximately 2%. Sequencing was done on a sample of PBMCs. Source of these receptors: a woman aged 18-29 years in good health and CMV-seronegative.

This clone turned up a few times. The chain joins TRBV7-2 to TRBJ2-1; no definite D call. Germline lookup yields CDR1 SGHTA and CDR2 FQGNSA. The CDR3 contains 15 residues. V was shortened by 0 bases and J by 1 base, with 7 bases between the two germline ends. CDR3 sequence: CASSLAWSSYNEQFF. The CDR3 bases are TGTGCCAGCAGCTTAGCCTGGAGTTCCTACAATGAGCAGTTCTTC. The whole variable domain, remainder taken from reference TRBV7-2 and TRBJ2-1, is GAGVSQSPSNKVTEKGKDVELRCDPISGHTALYWYRQSLGQGLEFLIYFQGNSAPDKSGLPSDRFSAERTGGSVSTLTIQRTQQEDSAVYLCASSLAWSSYNEQFFGPGTRLTVL.

The CDR3 sequence is CASSISGELFF. As DNA, the CDR3 is TGTGCCAGCAGCATCTCGGGGGAGCTGTTTTTT. The chain has TRBV9 and TRBJ2-2; D unresolved. V gave up 4 bases and J gave up 8 bases, with 6 bases separating them. Germline V CDR1 and CDR2: SGDLS, YYNGEE. CDR3 length equals 11 residues.

The chain employs TRBV30 and TRBJ1-2, with a tentative D call TRBD1 (5 bases). The CDR3 spans 17 residues. V was pared by 0 bases and J by 6 bases, with 23 bases between. The germline V gene has CDR1 GTSNPN and CDR2 SVGIG (reference sequence). The DNA of the CDR3 is TGTGCCTGGAGTGTACCCCCAGGACACCACCTGGGCGATGGCTACACCTTC. Its protein is CAWSVPPGHHLGDGYTF.

The chain is built from TRBV4-3 and TRBJ2-1; TRBD2 agrees at 8 bases. CDR3 size: 15 residues. In germline, CDR1 is LGHNA, CDR2 YSLEER. V lost 4 bases, J lost 3 bases, and 5 bases stayed unmatched. The CDR3: CASSRLLADYNEQFF. The DNA of the CDR3 is TGCGCCAGCAGCCGACTACTAGCGGACTACAATGAGCAGTTCTTC.

The chain combines TRBV20-1 with TRBJ1-1; D gene unclear. CDR3 size: 11 residues. Trimming left V 5 bases short and J 2 bases short, with 6 bases between. Germline V gene lookup returns CDR1 DFQATT and CDR2 SNEGSKA (reference sequence). The CDR3 loop reads CSAEGNTEAFF. The CDR3 bases are TGCAGTGCTGAGGGAAACACTGAAGCTTTCTTT.

The V call is TRBV6-1, the J call TRBJ2-7; 8 bases line up with TRBD1. Germline values: CDR1 MNHNS, CDR2 SASEGT. V trimming: 6 bases; J trimming: 3 bases; junction bases outside the gene matches: 10. The CDR3 covers 15 residues. The CDR3 reads CASRRDRGEHYEQYF. The CDR3, as DNA: TGTGCCAGCAGAAGAGACAGGGGAGAACACTACGAGCAGTACTTC.

The rearrangement links TRBV4-2 to TRBJ1-1; D uncertain. Germline CDR1 LGHNA, CDR2 YNFKEQ. V was clipped by 1 base and J by 3 bases, with 12 bases between them. There are 15 residues in the CDR3. The CDR3 reads CASSQVGVLHTEAFF. The CDR3 DNA reads as TGTGCCAGCAGCCAAGTCGGAGTACTGCACACTGAAGCTTTCTTT.

V gene TRBV15 combines with J gene TRBJ1-3; TRBD1 matches at 9 bases. V dropped 8 bases and J dropped 3; count of bases not matched to a gene: 2. Germline assignment: CDR1 LNHNV and CDR2 YYDKDF (reference sequence). The length of the CDR3 is 13 residues. DNA for the CDR3: TGTGCCACCGGGGACAGGGTTGGAAACACCATATATTTT. Translated: CATGDRVGNTIYF.

J is TRBJ2-7 and V is TRBV7-2; D is perhaps TRBD1 (6 bases). V was clipped by 5 bases and J by 0 bases, with 17 bases between them. This CDR3 region has 16 residues. Germline CDR1 and CDR2: SGHTA and FQGNSA. The CDR3 nucleotides read TGTGCCAGCAGCCGTCCCCCGGGACACTACTCCTACGAGCAGTACTTC. Its protein is CASSRPPGHYSYEQYF. Full variable domain (remainder filled in from reference TRBV7-2 and TRBJ2-7): GAGVSQSPSNKVTEKGKDVELRCDPISGHTALYWYRQSLGQGLEFLIYFQGNSAPDKSGLPSDRFSAERTGGSVSTLTIQRTQQEDSAVYLCASSRPPGHYSYEQYFGPGTRLTVT.

J is TRBJ2-1 and V is TRBV28; maybe TRBD1 (6 bases). V was trimmed by 10 bases and J by 4 bases, leaving 17 bases between them. Germline V gene lookup returns CDR1 MDHEN and CDR2 SYDVKM. The CDR3 sequence is 14 residues long. CDR3 loop: CATEDSTNYNEQFF. The CDR3, as DNA: TGTGCCACCGAGGACAGTACCAATTACAATGAGCAGTTCTTC.

The V call is TRBV6-5, the J call TRBJ1-5; 9 positions agree with TRBD1. Germline loops: CDR1 MNHEY, CDR2 SVGAGI. The CDR3 length is 14 residues. V lost 6 bases and J lost 9; bases outside the gene matches: 9. In DNA, the CDR3 is TGTGCCAGCAGCGCCCGGACAGGGGTTCGGCCCCAGCATTTT. This sequence encodes CASSARTGVRPQHF.

The chain uses TRBV5-8 and TRBJ2-3; D is unclear. The CDR3 loop spans 12 amino acids. V lost 0 bases and J 6 bases, leaving 5 bases between the germline ends. Germline loops: CDR1 SGHTS, CDR2 YDEGEE. Here the CDR3 reads CASSLARDTQYF. Written as DNA, the CDR3 is TGTGCCAGCAGCTTGGCTCGGGATACGCAGTATTTT.

The J gene is TRBJ2-7, the V gene TRBV2, with D perhaps TRBD1 (6 bases). The germline CDR1 and CDR2 sequences are SNHLY and FYNNEI. Trimming pared 7 bases from V and 6 bases from J, leaving 10 bases between. This CDR3 has 11 amino acids. CDR3 protein: CASIQGPEQYF. The CDR3 DNA sequence: TGTGCCAGCATACAGGGACCCGAGCAGTACTTC.

V is TRBV11-3 and J is TRBJ2-5; 7 nucleotides align to TRBD2. Germline CDR1 is SGHNT and CDR2 is YENEEA. This CDR3 comprises 16 residues. V was clipped by 0 bases and J by 5 bases; unmatched bases: 9. The CDR3 protein is CASSLDVSGKAETQYF. CDR3 in DNA: TGTGCCAGCAGCTTAGATGTAAGCGGGAAGGCGGAGACCCAGTACTTC.

Here the CDR3 reads CASSEFGLAVEEQFF. The CDR3 DNA reads as TGTGCCAGCAGTGAGTTCGGACTAGCGGTAGAGGAGCAGTTCTTC. The rearrangement uses TRBV2 and TRBJ2-1; TRBD2 aligns across 10 bases. CDR3 size: 15 residues. With 3 bases clipped from V and 10 bases from J, the junction kept 9 bases outside the gene matches. Germline V gives CDR1 SNHLY, CDR2 FYNNEI.

This chain connects TRBV19 to TRBJ2-3; 8 bases match TRBD2. Germline V gives CDR1 LNHDA, CDR2 SQIVND (reference sequence). Trimming at V came to 3 bases and at J to 5 bases, leaving 10 bases not matched to a gene. The CDR3 contains 16 residues. CDR3 in amino acids: CASSIRSSGGGDTQYF. The CDR3 bases are TGTGCCAGTAGTATTCGGTCGAGCGGGGGTGGAGATACGCAGTATTTT.

The rearrangement links TRBV27 to TRBJ2-1; 7 nucleotides match TRBD2. Looked up from germline, CDR1 is MNHEY and CDR2 is SMNVEV (reference sequence). CDR3 length equals 14 residues. Losses at the gene ends were 6 bases for V and 3 bases for J; bases not matched to a gene: 5. The CDR3 region has the DNA TGTGCCAGCAGCCTATGGGGGGGCTACAATGAGCAGTTCTTC. This gives the protein CASSLWGGYNEQFF.

The chain recombines TRBV11-3 with TRBJ2-1; 9 bases are shared with TRBD2. V lost 3 bases to trimming and J lost 0 bases; unmatched junction nucleotides: 0. Germline V gives CDR1 SGHNT, CDR2 YENEEA. The CDR3 runs to 15 residues. DNA for the CDR3: TGTGCCAGCAGCTTGACTAGCGGCTCCTACAATGAGCAGTTCTTC. Translating it yields CASSLTSGSYNEQFF. Full variable domain (missing parts from reference TRBV11-3 and TRBJ2-1): EAGVVQSPRYKIIEKKQPVAFWCNPISGHNTLYWYLQNLGQGPELLIRYENEEAVDDSQLPKDRFSAERLKGVDSTLKIQPAELGDSAVYLCASSLTSGSYNEQFFGPGTRLTVL.